This T cell receptor beta chain is from a study of monozygotic twins with inflammatory bowel disease. TCRdb reprocessed the 5' RACE reads, with one entry per CDR3 protein and no DNA. This sample's clone table lists a few hundred thousand distinct CDR3 sequences. The germline V gene has CDR1 MGHDK and CDR2 SYGVNS. This CDR3 is 15 amino acids long. Sequenced material: blood. The J gene is TRBJ1-1, the V gene TRBV25-1. This TCR derives from a human donor with ulcerative colitis or Crohn's disease, or a healthy co-twin of an affected twin (not recorded which). The CDR3 loop reads CASSDAGRKNTEAFF.